This TCR beta chain was profiled in a study of T cells after yellow fever vaccination. Study-level background: In the case of low-cell-number fractions, SMART-Seq v4 Ultra Low Input was used for preparation. Study outcomes and limitations: Sorted repertoires could include abundant contaminating clonotypes from bulk cells. Peak timing came faster in the weaker secondary response, day 5 versus 15.

Using its own MiXCR run on the 5' RACE reads, TCRdb lists one record per CDR3 protein. This sample yields roughly 68,000 distinct CDR3 sequences, of which 5% to 8% are seen a single time; about 40% belongs to the top ten. The sample holds many counts of this clonotype. Its antigen remains unidentified. The sequence was obtained from a man younger than 35 who received the YFV17D yellow fever vaccine. The sample in question was CD8+ T cells sorted from PBMCs, obtained roughly 45 days after the first yellow fever vaccination.

The CDR3 is CASSPLSRQGDTGELFF. The DNA for the CDR3 is TGTGCCAGCAGCCCCCTCAGCAGGCAGGGGGACACCGGGGAGCTGTTTTTT. V usage is TRBV5-6 and J usage is TRBJ2-2; 7 positions agree with TRBD1. Germline V gives CDR1 SGHDT, CDR2 YYEEEE. The CDR3 length is 17 residues. With 4 bases clipped from V and 3 bases from J, the junction kept 12 bases outside the gene matches.